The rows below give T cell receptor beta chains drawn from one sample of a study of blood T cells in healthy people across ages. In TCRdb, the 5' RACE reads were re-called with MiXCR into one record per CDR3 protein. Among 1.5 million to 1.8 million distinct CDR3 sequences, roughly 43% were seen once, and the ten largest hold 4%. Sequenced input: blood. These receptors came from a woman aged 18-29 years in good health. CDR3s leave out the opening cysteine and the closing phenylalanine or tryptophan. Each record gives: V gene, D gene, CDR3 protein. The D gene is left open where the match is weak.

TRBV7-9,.,ASSSGMANQPQH
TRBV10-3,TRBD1,AIGRDRDYNEQF
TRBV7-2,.,ASSSQGSYSNQPQH
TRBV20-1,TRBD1,SAIRGHGPQPGNTIY
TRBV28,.,ASSATQPHQETQY
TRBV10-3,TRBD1,AISDRDRSSYEQY
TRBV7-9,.,AGSFRADNYGYT
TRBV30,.,AWSVSTATGELF
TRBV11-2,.,ASSLDPQRGTGELF
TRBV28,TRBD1,ASRNQGAGQPQH
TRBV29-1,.,SVEDPGQSDTEAF
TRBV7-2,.,ASSSSRPQGTQY
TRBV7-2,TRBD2,ASSATSGAETQY
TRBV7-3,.,ASSLSRDKNTEAF
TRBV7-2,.,ASSPRSLPREQY
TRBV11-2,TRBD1,ASSPLDRAETQY
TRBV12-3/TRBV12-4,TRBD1,ASRWDSSYNEQF
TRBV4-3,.,ASSQELQGGRETQY
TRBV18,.,ASSPFQIRQETQY
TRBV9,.,ASSDKGVGNTEAF
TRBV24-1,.,ATSDPQGRWGDTQY
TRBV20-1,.,SARDARELETQY
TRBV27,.,ASSPPVKTQY
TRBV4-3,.,ASSQEGAGALDTQY
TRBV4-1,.,ASSHAQVNYGYT
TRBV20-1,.,SAPAGRGYPSVPYEQY
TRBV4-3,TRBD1,ASSQVGQGPQY
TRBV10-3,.,AISESADTANTEAF
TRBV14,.,ASSQGRGRTPLNYGYT
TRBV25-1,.,ASSGPGNQH
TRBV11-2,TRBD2,ASSWTSGSADEQF
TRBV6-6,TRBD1,ASSLGQVFSYNEQF
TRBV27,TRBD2,ASSQWTSGYTDTQY
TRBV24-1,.,ATSDRGDGDEQF
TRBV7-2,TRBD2,ASSPMGLVNNEQY
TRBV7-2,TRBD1,ASSVTGALPRGYT
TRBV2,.,ASSVHQTSEAF
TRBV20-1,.,SGITGSAEAF
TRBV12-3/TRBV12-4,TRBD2,ASSSRTGGPFVF
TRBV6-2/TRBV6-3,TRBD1,AAEQGPGELF
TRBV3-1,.,ASSQAPSEGNTEAF
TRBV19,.,ASNFGPTYEQY
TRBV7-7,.,ASSPRRLHEQF
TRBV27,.,ASSFREGMNTEAF
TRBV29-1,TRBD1,SVRGTANTEAF
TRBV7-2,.,ASSLGPGADEQY
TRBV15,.,ATSSEGAPSYEQY
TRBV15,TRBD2,ATSRDWASGSGTDTQY
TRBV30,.,AWSAGTLYGYT
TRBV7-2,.,ASSLQPTGNGYT
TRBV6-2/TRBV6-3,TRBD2,ASSASGSSYEQF
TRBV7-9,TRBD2,ASSEISSGVYNEQY
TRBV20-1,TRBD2,SATLAGVQDTQY
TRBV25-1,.,ASRGGRDGSYEQY
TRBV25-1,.,ASSDLDSSYEQY
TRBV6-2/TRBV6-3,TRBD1,AIRYRGMDTQY
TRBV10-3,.,AISDRRGRDIMDTEAF